One and the same sample provided the 2 T cell receptor beta chains below, sequenced in a study of T cell responses to AZD1222 COVID-19 vaccine. Measured with immunoSEQ multiplex PCR; TCRdb has only the in-frame clones, and not every one. This sample yields 130,000 or so clones, of which 85% to 95% are seen a single time; more than 0.7% belongs to the top ten. The input for sequencing was peripheral blood, taken on day 0 of MenACWY control vaccination. The receptors derive from an adult in good health.

The sample holds one count of this clone. The chain has TRBV19 and TRBJ2-5; 7 positions agree with TRBD2. CDR1 LNHDA and CDR2 SQIVND come from the germline V gene (reference sequence). The CDR3 covers 14 residues. V lost 9 bases to trimming and J lost 1 base; unmatched junction nucleotides: 8. The CDR3 coding sequence is TGTGCCAGCTCTGGTTGGGGGGGCCAAGAGACCCAGTACTTC. Encoded protein: CASSGWGGQETQYF.

The J gene is TRBJ2-7, the V gene TRBV6-5, with TRBD2 as a possible D gene (6 bases). The V and J ends lost 5 bases and 3 bases respectively, with 14 bases between them. CDR1 MNHEY and CDR2 SVGAGI come from the germline V gene. This CDR3 comprises 14 residues. CDR3 residues: CASSPPGLFYEQYF. In DNA form, the CDR3 reads TGTGCCAGCAGTCCCCCGGGACTTTTCTACGAGCAGTACTTC.